The 16 T cell receptor beta chains given below trace back to one sample, sequenced in a study of blood T cell repertoires in COVID-19. Only in-frame clones appear in the TCRdb table, and some are missing; sequencing was by immunoSEQ multiplex PCR. The sample carries a few hundred thousand clones, more than 75% recorded once. Sequenced sample: peripheral blood. All receptors derive from a woman between 50 and 59 years old with acute or convalescent COVID-19.

The rearrangement joins TRBV5-1 to TRBJ1-2; 7 bases agree with TRBD1. V was clipped by 0 bases and J by 1 base; unmatched bases: 3. Germline loops: CDR1 SGHRS, CDR2 YFSETQ. The CDR3 is 15 residues long. The CDR3, as DNA: TGCGCCAGCAGCTTGGGACAGGGACATAACTATGGCTACACCTTC. Protein product: CASSLGQGHNYGYTF.

The rearrangement joins TRBV6-5 to TRBJ1-1, with 9 bases identical to TRBD1. This CDR3 region has 15 residues. The ends lost 7 bases at V and 7 bases at J; junction bases unmatched: 13. The germline CDR1 and CDR2 sequences are MNHEY and SVGAGI. Written as DNA, the CDR3 is TGTGCCAGCACCGACACCACAGGGGGCGGGGGTGAAGCTTTCTTT. Amino acids: CASTDTTGGGGEAFF.

The rearrangement links TRBV7-2 to TRBJ1-5; TRBD1 matches 8 bases. This CDR3 contains 18 residues. CDR1 and CDR2 (germline): SGHTA, FQGNSA. Unmatched junction bases numbered 11, after V lost 4 bases and J lost 0 bases. This CDR3 reads CASSSGQGASYSNQPQHF. In DNA form, the CDR3 reads TGTGCCAGCAGCTCCGGACAGGGAGCTAGCTATAGCAATCAGCCCCAGCATTTT.

This clone appeared once. This chain links TRBV18 with TRBJ2-7, with TRBD2 matching over 14 bases. Germline CDR1 reads KGHSH; CDR2 reads LQKENI. The CDR3 runs to 16 residues. Trimming at V came to 3 bases and at J to 4 bases, leaving 5 bases not matched to a gene. The CDR3 DNA reads as TGTGCCAGCTCACCTGGGACTAGCGGGAGAGGATACGAGCAGTACTTC. Translating gives CASSPGTSGRGYEQYF.

J is TRBJ1-5 and V is TRBV5-4; D possibly corresponds to TRBD1 (5 bases). With 4 bases removed from V and 3 bases from J, the gap between germline ends came to 11 bases. Germline V gene lookup returns CDR1 SGHNT and CDR2 YYREEE (reference sequence). CDR3 size: 14 residues. The CDR3 coding sequence is TGTGCCAGCAGCGTTGGACATTCCAATCAGCCCCAGCATTTT. Its protein is CASSVGHSNQPQHF.

The chain carries TRBV19 and TRBJ1-2; 8 positions match TRBD1. With 6 bases clipped from V and 2 bases from J, the junction kept 2 bases outside the gene matches. There are 13 residues in the CDR3. Germline CDR1 LNHDA, CDR2 SQIVND (reference sequence). The CDR3 DNA follows: TGTGCCAGTAGCGACAGGGGAAACTATGGCTACACCTTC. Protein product: CASSDRGNYGYTF. The whole variable domain, filled in from reference TRBV19 and TRBJ1-2, reads DGGITQSPKYLFRKEGQNVTLSCEQNLNHDAMYWYRQDPGQGLRLIYYSQIVNDFQKGDIAEGYSVSREKKESFPLTVTSAQKNPTAFYLCASSDRGNYGYTFGSGTRLTVV.

J is TRBJ2-7 and V is TRBV24-1, with 9 bases matching TRBD1. This CDR3 region has 17 residues. Germline V gene sequence: CDR1 KGHDR, CDR2 SFDVKD. Trimming removed 4 bases from V and 5 bases from J; junction bases left unmatched: 14. The CDR3 coding sequence is TGTGCCACCAGTGACGTAGGGGTCGGGACAGGGAAACACGAGCAGTACTTC. Its protein product is CATSDVGVGTGKHEQYF.

In this sample, this clone turned up once. The CDR3 loop reads CASSLLGQAYNEQFF. The CDR3 bases are TGTGCCAGTAGTCTTTTGGGACAGGCCTACAATGAGCAGTTCTTC. This chain connects TRBV19 to TRBJ2-1; 8 positions agree with TRBD1. Germline V gene lookup returns CDR1 LNHDA and CDR2 SQIVND (reference sequence). The CDR3 has 15 amino acids. With 5 bases clipped from V and 2 bases from J, the junction kept 5 bases outside the gene matches.

This rearrangement joins TRBV15 to TRBJ1-4, with TRBD1 matching over 8 bases. The CDR3 spans 15 residues. With V trimmed by 5 bases and J by 5 bases, 7 bases remained unmatched. Germline-derived CDR1 and CDR2 are LNHNV and YYDKDF (reference sequence). CDR3 in amino acids: CATSAPQGGNEKLFF. CDR3 coding DNA: TGTGCCACCAGCGCCCCACAGGGGGGAAATGAAAAACTGTTTTTT.

This chain links TRBV7-9 with TRBJ1-2, with TRBD1 identical over 8 bases. Trimming took 6 bases from V and 3 from J; bases not matched to a gene: 3. This CDR3 region has 13 residues. Germline values: CDR1 SEHNR, CDR2 FQNEAQ (reference sequence). The CDR3 sequence: CASSLDRDYGYTF. For the CDR3, the DNA is TGTGCCAGCAGTTTGGACAGGGACTATGGCTACACCTTC.

This chain links TRBV6-5 with TRBJ2-5, with TRBD1 matching over 10 bases. Germline values: CDR1 MNHEY, CDR2 SVGAGI. The CDR3 length is 16 residues. Unmatched junction bases numbered 5, after V lost 0 bases and J lost 4 bases. CDR3 nucleotides: TGTGCCAGCAGTTACTCCCAGACAGGGGGCGCAGAGACCCAGTACTTC. Translation gives CASSYSQTGGAETQYF.

On this clone: The junction departs from germline at one end; a sequencing error may be responsible. J is TRBJ1-2 and V is TRBV29-1; maybe TRBD1 (5 bases). This CDR3 has 13 residues. Per the germline V gene, CDR1 is SQVTM and CDR2 is ANQGSEA. CDR3: CSVEGRGIYGYAF. The DNA for the CDR3 is TGCAGCGTTGAAGGAAGGGGAATCTATGGCTACGCCTTC.

This clone was found once. The chain carries TRBV3-1 (or the pseudogene TRBV3-2) and TRBJ2-1; D is unclear. This CDR3 comprises 13 residues. Deletions cut 2 bases from V and 4 bases from J, with 6 bases between. Germline V CDR1 and CDR2: LGHDT, YNNKEL (reference sequence). In nucleotides, the CDR3 is TGTGCCAGCAGCCAACAACAGTACAATGAGCAGTTCTTC. Translation gives CASSQQQYNEQFF.

This chain joins TRBV19 and TRBJ1-1; D uncertain. V was trimmed by 5 bases and J by 2 bases, leaving 9 bases between them. This CDR3 region has 13 residues. CDR1 is LNHDA and CDR2 is SQIVND in the germline V gene (reference sequence). CDR3 region: CASSQMVNTEAFF. As DNA, the CDR3 is TGTGCCAGTAGTCAGATGGTTAACACTGAAGCTTTCTTT.

J is TRBJ2-1 and V is TRBV5-4; TRBD1 agrees at 7 bases. CDR3 size: 16 residues. J gave up 8 bases and V 3 bases, and 14 bases lay outside the gene matches. Germline CDR1 and CDR2: SGHNT and YYREEE (reference sequence). CDR3 loop: CASSYLEETGFDEQFF. CDR3 DNA: TGTGCCAGCAGCTACCTCGAGGAGACAGGGTTCGATGAGCAGTTCTTC.

The chain combines TRBV7-8 with TRBJ2-2, with D tentatively TRBD2 (6 bases). V was cut by 4 bases and J by 3 bases, with 12 bases left in between. Germline V gene data show CDR1 as SGHVS and CDR2 as FQNEAQ. The CDR3 contains 15 residues. CDR3: CASSSRDSHTGELFF. The CDR3 DNA reads as TGTGCCAGCAGCTCACGGGACTCCCACACCGGGGAGCTGTTTTTT.